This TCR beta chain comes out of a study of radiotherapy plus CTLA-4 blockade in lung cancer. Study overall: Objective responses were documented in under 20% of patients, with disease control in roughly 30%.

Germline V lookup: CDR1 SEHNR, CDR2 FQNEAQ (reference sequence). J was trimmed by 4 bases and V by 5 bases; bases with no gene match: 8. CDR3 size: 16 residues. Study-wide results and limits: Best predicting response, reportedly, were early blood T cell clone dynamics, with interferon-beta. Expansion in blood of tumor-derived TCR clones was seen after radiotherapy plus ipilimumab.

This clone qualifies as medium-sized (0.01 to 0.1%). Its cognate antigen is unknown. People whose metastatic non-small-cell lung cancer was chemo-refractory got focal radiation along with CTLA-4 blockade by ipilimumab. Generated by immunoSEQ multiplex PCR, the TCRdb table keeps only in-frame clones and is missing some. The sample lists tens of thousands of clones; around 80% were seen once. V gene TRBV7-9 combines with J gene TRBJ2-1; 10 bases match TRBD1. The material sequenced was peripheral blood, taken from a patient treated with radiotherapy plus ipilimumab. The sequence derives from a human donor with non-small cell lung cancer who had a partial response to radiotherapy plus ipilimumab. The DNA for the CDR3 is TGTGCCAGCAGCGGTAGAAGGACAGGGGGTTACAATGAGCAGTTCTTC. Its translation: CASSGRRTGGYNEQFF.